This T cell receptor beta chain was observed in a study of beta chain features in type 1 diabetes. Study results and caveats: Among all four CD4+ subsets, Type 1 diabetes patients had TCRB CDR3s that were moderately but significantly shorter. The naive, central memory and Treg TCRB repertoires looked more alike in patients than they did in healthy donors.

The CDR3 has 15 residues. V was trimmed by 1 base and J by 1 base, leaving 10 bases between them. Germline V CDR1 and CDR2: MDHEN, SYDVKM. TCRB transcripts that were expressed got sequenced, as all of the isolated RNA had been reverse transcribed. Measured with immunoSEQ multiplex PCR; TCRdb has only the in-frame clones, and not every one. The sample has over 150,000 clones, approximately 8% seen once. A word on this clone: Its antigen remains unidentified.

The sequence was collected from a woman between 40 and 55 years old with type 1 diabetes. Sequencing was done on a sample of central memory CD4+ T cells from blood. This rearrangement joins TRBV28 to TRBJ2-5, with D perhaps matching TRBD1 (6 bases). The CDR3 is CASSLSQGPQETQYF. The CDR3 bases are TGTGCCAGCAGTTTATCTCAGGGGCCCCAAGAGACCCAGTACTTC.